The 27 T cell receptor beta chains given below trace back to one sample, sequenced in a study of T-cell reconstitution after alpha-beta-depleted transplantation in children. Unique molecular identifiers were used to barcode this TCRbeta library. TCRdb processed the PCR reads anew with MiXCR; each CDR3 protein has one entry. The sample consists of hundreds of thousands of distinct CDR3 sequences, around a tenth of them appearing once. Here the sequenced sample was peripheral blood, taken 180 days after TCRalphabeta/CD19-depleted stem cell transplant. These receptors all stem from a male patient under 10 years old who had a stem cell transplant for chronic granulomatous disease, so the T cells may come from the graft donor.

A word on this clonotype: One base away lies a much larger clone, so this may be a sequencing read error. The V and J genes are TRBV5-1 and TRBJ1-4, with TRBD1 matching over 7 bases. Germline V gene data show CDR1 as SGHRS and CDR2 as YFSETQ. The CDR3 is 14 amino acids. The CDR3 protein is CDSSKRTGGEKLFF. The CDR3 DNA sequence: TGCGACAGCAGCAAAAGGACAGGAGGGGAAAAACTGTTTTTT.

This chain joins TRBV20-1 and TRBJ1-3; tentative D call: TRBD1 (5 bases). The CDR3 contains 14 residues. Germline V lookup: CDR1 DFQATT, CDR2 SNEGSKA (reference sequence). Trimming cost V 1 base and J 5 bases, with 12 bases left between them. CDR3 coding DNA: TGCAGTGCTAGAGGCGGGGGGACCCGAAACACCATATATTTT. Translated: CSARGGGTRNTIYF.

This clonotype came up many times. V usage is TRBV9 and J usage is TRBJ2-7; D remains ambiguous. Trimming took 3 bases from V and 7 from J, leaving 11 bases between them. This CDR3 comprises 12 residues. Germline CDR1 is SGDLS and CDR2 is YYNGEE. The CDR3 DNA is TGTGCCAGCAGCGGAGACGGGTCGGAGCAGTACTTC. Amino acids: CASSGDGSEQYF. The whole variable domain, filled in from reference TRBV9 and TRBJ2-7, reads DSGVTQTPKHLITATGQRVTLRCSPRSGDLSVYWYQQSLDQGLQFLIQYYNGEERAKGNILERFSAQQFPDLHSELNLSSLELGDSALYFCASSGDGSEQYFGPGTRLTVT.

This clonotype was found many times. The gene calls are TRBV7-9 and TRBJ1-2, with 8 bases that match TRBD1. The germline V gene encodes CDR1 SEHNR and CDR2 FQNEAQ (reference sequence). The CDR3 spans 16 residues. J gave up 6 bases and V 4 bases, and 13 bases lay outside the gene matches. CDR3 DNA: TGTGCCAGCAGCTCAGGACAGGGAAAAGTAGCAGATGGCTACACCTTC. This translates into CASSSGQGKVADGYTF. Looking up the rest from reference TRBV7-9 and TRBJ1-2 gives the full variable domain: DTGVSQNPRHKITKRGQNVTFRCDPISEHNRLYWYRQTLGQGPEFLTYFQNEAQLEKSRLLSDRFSAERPKGSFSTLEIQRTEQGDSAMYLCASSSGQGKVADGYTFGSGTRLTVV.

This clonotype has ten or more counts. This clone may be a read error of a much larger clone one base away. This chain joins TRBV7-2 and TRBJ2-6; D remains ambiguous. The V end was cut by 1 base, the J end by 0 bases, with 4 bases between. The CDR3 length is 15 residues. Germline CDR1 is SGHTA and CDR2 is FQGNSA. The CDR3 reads CASSLEGSGANVLTF. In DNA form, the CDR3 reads TGTGCCAGCAGCTTAGAGGGCTCTGGGGCCAACGTCCTGACTTTC.

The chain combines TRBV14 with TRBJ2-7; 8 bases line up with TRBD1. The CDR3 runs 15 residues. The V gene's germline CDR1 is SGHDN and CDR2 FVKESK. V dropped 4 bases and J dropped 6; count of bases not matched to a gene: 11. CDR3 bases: TGTGCCAGCAGCCGCCAATACAGGGGGTTTGGCGAGCAGTACTTC. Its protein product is CASSRQYRGFGEQYF.

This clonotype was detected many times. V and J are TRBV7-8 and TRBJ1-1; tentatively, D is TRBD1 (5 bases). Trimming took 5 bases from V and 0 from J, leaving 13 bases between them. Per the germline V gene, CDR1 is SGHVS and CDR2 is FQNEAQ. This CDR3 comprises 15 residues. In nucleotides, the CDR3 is TGTGCCAGCAGCCAAGGGGTGAGAATGAACACTGAAGCTTTCTTT. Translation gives CASSQGVRMNTEAFF.

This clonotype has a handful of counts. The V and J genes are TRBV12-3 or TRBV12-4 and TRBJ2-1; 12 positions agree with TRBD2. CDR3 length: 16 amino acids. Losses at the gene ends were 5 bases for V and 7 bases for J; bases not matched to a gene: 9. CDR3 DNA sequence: TGTGCCAGCAGTGACATGACTAGCGGGAGTGGAAATGAGCAGTTCTTC. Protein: CASSDMTSGSGNEQFF.

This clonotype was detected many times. Here the CDR3 reads CASSPSGLAGPGSNEQFF. Written as DNA, the CDR3 is TGTGCCAGCAGCCCCTCGGGACTAGCGGGGCCCGGGAGCAATGAGCAGTTCTTC. The chain employs TRBV7-9 and TRBJ2-1; 13 bases line up with TRBD2. Trimming at V came to 5 bases and at J to 6 bases, leaving 13 bases not matched to a gene. This CDR3 is 18 amino acids long. Germline values: CDR1 SEHNR, CDR2 FQNEAQ (reference sequence). The whole variable domain, filled in from reference TRBV7-9 and TRBJ2-1, reads DTGVSQNPRHKITKRGQNVTFRCDPISEHNRLYWYRQTLGQGPEFLTYFQNEAQLEKSRLLSDRFSAERPKGSFSTLEIQRTEQGDSAMYLCASSPSGLAGPGSNEQFFGPGTRLTVL.

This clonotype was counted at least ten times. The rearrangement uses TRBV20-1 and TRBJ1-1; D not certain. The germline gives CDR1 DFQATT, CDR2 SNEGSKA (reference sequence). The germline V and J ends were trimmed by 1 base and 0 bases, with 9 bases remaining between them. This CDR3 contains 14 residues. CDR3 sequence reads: CSARARSLNTEAFF. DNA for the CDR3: TGCAGTGCTAGAGCTAGGTCGTTGAACACTGAAGCTTTCTTT.

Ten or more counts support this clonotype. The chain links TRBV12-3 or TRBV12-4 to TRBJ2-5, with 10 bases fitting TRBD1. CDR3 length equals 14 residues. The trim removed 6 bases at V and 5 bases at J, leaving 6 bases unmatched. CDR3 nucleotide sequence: TGTGCCAGCAGAGAGACAGGGGGCTTGGAGACCCAGTACTTC. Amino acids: CASRETGGLETQYF.

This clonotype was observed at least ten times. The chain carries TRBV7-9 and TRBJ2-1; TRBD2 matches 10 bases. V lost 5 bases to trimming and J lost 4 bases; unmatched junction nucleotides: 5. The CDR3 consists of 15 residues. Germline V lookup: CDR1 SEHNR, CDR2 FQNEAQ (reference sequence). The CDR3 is CASSALAGVYNEQFF. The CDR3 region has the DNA TGTGCCAGCAGCGCCCTAGCGGGAGTTTACAATGAGCAGTTCTTC.

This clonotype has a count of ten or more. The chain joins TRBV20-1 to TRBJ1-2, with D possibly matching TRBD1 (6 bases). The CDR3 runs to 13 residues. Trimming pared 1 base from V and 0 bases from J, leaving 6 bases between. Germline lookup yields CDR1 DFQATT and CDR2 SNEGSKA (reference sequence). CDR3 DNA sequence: TGCAGTGCTAGAGGGACAGCTAACTATGGCTACACCTTC. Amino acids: CSARGTANYGYTF.

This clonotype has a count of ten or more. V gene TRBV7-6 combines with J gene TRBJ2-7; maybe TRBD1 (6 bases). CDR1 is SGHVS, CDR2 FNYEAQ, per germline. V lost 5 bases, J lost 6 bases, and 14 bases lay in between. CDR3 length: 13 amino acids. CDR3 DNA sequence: TGTGCCAGCAGCCCGAGGCAGGGGTCCGAGCAGTACTTC. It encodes CASSPRQGSEQYF. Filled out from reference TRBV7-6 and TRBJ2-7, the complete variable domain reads GAGVSQSPRYKVTKRGQDVALRCDPISGHVSLYWYRQALGQGPEFLTYFNYEAQQDKSGLPNDRFSAERPEGSISTLTIQRTEQRDSAMYRCASSPRQGSEQYFGPGTRLTVT.

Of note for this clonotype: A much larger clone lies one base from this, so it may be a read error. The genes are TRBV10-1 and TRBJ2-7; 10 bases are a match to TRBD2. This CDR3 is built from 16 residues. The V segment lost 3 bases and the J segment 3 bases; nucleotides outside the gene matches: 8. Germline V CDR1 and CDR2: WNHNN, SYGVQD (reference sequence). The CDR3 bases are TGCGCCAGCAGTGACCGTCCTAGCGGGAGCGACTACGAGCAGTACTTC. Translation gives CASSDRPSGSDYEQYF.

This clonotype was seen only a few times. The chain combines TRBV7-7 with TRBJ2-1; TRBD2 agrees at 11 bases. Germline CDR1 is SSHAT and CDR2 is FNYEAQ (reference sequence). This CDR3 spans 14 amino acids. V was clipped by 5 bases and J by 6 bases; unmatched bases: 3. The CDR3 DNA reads TGTGCCAGCAGCAAGGGACTAGCGGCCAATGAGCAGTTCTTC. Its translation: CASSKGLAANEQFF.

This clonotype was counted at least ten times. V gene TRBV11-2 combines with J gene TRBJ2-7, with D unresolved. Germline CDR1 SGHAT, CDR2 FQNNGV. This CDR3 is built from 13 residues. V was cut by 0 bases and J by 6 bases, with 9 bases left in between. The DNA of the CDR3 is TGTGCCAGCAGCTTAGATAGAGGTAGCGAGCAGTACTTC. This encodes CASSLDRGSEQYF.

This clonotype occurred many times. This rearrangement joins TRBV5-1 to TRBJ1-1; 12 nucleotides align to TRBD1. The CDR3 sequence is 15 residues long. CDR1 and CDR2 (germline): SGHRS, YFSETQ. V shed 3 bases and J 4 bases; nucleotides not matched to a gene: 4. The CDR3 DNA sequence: TGCGCCAGCAGCTGGGGGGACAGGGGGCGCACTGAAGCTTTCTTT. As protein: CASSWGDRGRTEAFF.

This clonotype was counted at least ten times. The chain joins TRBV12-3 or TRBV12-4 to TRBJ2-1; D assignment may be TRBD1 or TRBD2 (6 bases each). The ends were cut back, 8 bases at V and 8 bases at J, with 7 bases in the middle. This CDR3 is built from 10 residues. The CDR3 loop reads CASGGHEQFF. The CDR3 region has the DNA TGTGCCAGCGGGGGGCATGAGCAGTTCTTC.

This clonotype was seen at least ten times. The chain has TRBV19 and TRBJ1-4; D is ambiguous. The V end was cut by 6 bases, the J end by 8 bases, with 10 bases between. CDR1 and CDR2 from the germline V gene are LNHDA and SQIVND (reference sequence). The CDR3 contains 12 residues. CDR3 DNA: TGTGCCAGTAGCGGAGGATACGAAAAACTGTTTTTT. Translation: CASSGGYEKLFF.

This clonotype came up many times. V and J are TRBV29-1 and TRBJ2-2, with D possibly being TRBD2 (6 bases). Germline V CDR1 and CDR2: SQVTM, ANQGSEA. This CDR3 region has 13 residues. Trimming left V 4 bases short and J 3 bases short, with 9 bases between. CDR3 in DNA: TGCAGCGTTGTAGGAGGGGACACCGGGGAGCTGTTTTTT. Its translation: CSVVGGDTGELFF.

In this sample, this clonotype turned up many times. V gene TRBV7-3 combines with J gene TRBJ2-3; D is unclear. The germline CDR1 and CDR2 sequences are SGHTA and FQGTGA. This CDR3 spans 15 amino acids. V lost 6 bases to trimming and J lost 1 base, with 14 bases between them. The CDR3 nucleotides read TGTGCCAGCAGTCCGGACCGATCTCGCACAGATACGCAGTATTTT. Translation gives CASSPDRSRTDTQYF.

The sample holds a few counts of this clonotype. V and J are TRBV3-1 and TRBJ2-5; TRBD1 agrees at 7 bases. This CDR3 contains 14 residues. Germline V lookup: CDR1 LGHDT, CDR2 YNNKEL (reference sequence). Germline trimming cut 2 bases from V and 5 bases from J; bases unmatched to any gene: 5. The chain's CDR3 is CASSQSTGEETQYF. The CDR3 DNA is TGTGCCAGCAGCCAATCAACAGGGGAGGAGACCCAGTACTTC.

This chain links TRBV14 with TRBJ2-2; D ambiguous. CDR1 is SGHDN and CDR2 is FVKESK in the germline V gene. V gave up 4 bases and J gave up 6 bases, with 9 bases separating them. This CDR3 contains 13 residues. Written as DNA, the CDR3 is TGTGCCAGCAGCCTACACGGCCCCGGGGAGCTGTTTTTT. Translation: CASSLHGPGELFF. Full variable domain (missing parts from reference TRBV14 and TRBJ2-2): EAGVTQFPSHSVIEKGQTVTLRCDPISGHDNLYWYRRVMGKEIKFLLHFVKESKQDESGMPNNRFLAERTGGTYSTLKVQPAELEDSGVYFCASSLHGPGELFFGEGSRLTVL.

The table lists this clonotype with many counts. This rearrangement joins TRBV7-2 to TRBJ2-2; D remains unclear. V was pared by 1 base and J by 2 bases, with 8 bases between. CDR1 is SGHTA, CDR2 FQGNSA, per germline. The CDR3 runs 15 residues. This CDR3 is CASSLVLSNTGELFF. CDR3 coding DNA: TGTGCCAGCAGCTTAGTTCTCTCAAACACCGGGGAGCTGTTTTTT.

The CDR3, as DNA: TGTGCCAGCAGGTTACTAGGGGCGACCGGGGAGCTGTTTTTT. It specifies CASRLLGATGELFF. This sequence joins TRBV11-2 and TRBJ2-2; either TRBD1 or TRBD2 may fit D (5 bases each). Between the trimmed V and J ends, which lost 6 bases and 5 bases, there was a span of 13 bases. CDR1 and CDR2 from the germline V gene are SGHAT and FQNNGV. This CDR3 is built from 14 residues.

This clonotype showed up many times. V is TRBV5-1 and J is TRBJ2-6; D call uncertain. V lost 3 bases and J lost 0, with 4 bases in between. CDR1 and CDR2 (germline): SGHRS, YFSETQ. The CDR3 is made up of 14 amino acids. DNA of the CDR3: TGCGCCAGCAGCTCAAGCTCTGGGGCCAACGTCCTGACTTTC. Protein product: CASSSSSGANVLTF.